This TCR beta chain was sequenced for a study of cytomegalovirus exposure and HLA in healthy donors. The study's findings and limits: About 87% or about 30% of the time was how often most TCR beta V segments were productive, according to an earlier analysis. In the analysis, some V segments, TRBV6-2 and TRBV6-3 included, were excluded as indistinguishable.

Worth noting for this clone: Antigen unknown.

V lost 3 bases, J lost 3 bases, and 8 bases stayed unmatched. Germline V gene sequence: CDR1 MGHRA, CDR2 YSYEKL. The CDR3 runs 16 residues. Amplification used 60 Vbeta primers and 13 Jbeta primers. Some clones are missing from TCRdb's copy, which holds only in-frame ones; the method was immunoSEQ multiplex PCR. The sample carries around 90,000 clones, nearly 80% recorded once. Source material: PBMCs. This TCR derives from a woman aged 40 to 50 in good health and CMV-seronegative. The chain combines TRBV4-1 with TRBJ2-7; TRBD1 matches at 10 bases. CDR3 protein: CASSQVPGQGFYEQYF. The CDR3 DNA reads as TGCGCCAGCAGCCAGGTACCGGGACAGGGGTTCTACGAGCAGTACTTC.